This is a list of T cell receptor beta chains from one sample in a study of blood T cells in healthy people across ages. A single record per CDR3 protein comes from TCRdb applying MiXCR to the 5' RACE reads. In the table there are about 1,500,000 distinct CDR3 sequences, 28% of which are singletons. The material sequenced was blood. These receptors were collected from a woman aged 25 to 39 in good health. The CDR3 runs from the conserved cysteine through the conserved F or W.

TRBV7-2	TRBJ2-7	CASSRGATGLYEQYF
TRBV12-5	TRBJ1-1	CASGLVTGRDSRVVNTEAFF
TRBV2	TRBJ2-6	CASSAEAGANVLTF
TRBV10-3	TRBJ2-1	CATAAVTYNEQFF
TRBV19	TRBJ2-1	CASSSGRERAGEQFF
TRBV10-3	TRBJ2-7	CAVSVQRGGSYEQYF
TRBV20-1	TRBJ2-7	CSARRSGGFYEQYF
TRBV15	TRBJ2-1	CATSTAIRLAGVGNEQFF
TRBV29-1	TRBJ2-1	CSVSRFTGGSYNEQFF
TRBV6-6	TRBJ2-1	CASSYSRQGTEQFF
TRBV28	TRBJ2-7	CASSRQRGTRYEQYF
TRBV6-1	TRBJ1-1	CASSISGRNTEAFF
TRBV6-6	TRBJ1-2	CASSTTGGADGSYGYTF
TRBV7-3	-	CASSFSGGAMETQYF
TRBV12-3/TRBV12-4	TRBJ1-5	CASSQTGLSNQPQHF
TRBV29-1	TRBJ2-4	CSFRGLKDIQYF
TRBV9	TRBJ2-3	CASSVRTGQADTQYF
TRBV12-3/TRBV12-4	TRBJ2-7	CASSLIYEQYF
TRBV7-3	TRBJ2-1	CASSARGVGDNEQFF
TRBV20-1	TRBJ2-1	CSASTSGSWNEQFF
TRBV29-1	TRBJ2-4	CSVRPQSIQYF
TRBV30	TRBJ2-7	CARSVIKGGEQYF
TRBV20-1	TRBJ1-5	CSARATGQINQPQHF
TRBV20-1	TRBJ2-5	CSARDGSGRQETQYF
TRBV18	TRBJ2-1	CASSRSTDNEQFF
TRBV10-3	TRBJ2-3	CAISSADTQYF